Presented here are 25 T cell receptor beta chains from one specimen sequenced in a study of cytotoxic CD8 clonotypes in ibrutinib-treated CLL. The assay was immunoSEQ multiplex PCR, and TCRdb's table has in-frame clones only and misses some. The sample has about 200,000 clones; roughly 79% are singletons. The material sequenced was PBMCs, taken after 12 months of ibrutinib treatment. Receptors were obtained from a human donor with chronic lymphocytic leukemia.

CDR3 in amino acids: CASSTTGTGELFF. CDR3 bases: TGCGCCAGCAGCACCACTGGCACCGGGGAGCTGTTTTTT. This chain connects TRBV5-1 to TRBJ2-2; no reliable D call. V lost 4 bases, J lost 4 bases, and 8 bases lay in between. This CDR3 region has 13 residues. Germline-derived CDR1 and CDR2 are SGHRS and YFSETQ.

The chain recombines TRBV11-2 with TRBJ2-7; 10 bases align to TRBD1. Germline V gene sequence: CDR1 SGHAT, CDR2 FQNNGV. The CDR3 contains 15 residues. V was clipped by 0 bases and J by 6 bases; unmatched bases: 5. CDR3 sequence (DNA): TGTGCCAGCAGCTTAGAACCGGGACAGGGGAGCGAGCAGTACTTC. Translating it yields CASSLEPGQGSEQYF.

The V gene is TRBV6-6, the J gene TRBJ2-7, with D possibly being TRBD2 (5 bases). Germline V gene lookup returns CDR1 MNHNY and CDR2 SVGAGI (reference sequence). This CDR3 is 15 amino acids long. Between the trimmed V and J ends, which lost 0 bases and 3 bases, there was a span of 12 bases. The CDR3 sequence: CASSYSRGLDYEQYF. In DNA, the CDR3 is TGTGCCAGCAGTTACTCGAGAGGGCTGGACTACGAGCAGTACTTC.

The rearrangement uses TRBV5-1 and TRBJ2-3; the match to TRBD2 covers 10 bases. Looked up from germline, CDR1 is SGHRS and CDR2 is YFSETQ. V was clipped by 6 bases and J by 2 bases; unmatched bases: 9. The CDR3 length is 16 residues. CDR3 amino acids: CASTTSAGGATDTQYF. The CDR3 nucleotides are TGCGCCAGCACCACCTCAGCGGGAGGGGCCACAGATACGCAGTATTTT.

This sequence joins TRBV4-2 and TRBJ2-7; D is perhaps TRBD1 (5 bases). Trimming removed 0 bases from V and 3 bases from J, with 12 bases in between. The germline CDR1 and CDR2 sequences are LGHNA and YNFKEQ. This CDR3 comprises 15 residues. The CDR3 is CASSQEVGPNYEQYF. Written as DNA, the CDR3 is TGTGCCAGCAGCCAAGAGGTGGGGCCTAACTACGAGCAGTACTTC.

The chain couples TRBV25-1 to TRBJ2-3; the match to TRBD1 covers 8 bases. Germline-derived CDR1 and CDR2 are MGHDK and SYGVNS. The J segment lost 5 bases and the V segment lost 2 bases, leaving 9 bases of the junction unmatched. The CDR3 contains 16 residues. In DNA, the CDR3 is TGTGCCAGCAGTGAAGGGTTCCAGGGGGCGGGAGATACGCAGTATTTT. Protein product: CASSEGFQGAGDTQYF.

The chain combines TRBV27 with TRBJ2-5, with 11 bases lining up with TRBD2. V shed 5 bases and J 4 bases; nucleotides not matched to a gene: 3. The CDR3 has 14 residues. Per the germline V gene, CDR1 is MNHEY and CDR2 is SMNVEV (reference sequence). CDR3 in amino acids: CASSHGLAGETQYF. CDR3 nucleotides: TGTGCCAGCAGTCACGGACTAGCGGGAGAGACCCAGTACTTC.

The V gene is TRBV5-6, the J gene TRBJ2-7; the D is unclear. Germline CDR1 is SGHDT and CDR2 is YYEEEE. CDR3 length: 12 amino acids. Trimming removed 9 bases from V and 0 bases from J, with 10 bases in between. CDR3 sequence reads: CATGRASYEQYF. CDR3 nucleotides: TGTGCCACCGGTCGGGCCTCCTACGAGCAGTACTTC.

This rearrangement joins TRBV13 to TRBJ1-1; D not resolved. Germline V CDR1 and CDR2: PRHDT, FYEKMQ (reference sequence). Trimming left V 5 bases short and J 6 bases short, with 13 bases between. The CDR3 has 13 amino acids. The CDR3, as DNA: TGTGCCAGCAGCGCCAGGCGGGTCGCTGAAGCTTTCTTT. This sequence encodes CASSARRVAEAFF.

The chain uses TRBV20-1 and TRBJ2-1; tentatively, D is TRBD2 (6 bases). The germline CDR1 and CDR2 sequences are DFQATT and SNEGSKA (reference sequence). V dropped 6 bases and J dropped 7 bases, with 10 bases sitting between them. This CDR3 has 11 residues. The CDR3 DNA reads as TGCAGTGCGGGACTCTTGAATGAGCAGTTCTTC. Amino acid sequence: CSAGLLNEQFF.

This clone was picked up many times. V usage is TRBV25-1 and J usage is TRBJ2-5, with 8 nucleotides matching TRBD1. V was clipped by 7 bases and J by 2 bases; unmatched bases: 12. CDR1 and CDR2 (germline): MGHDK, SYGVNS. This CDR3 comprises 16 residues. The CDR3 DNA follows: TGTGCCAGCACAAACAAGGACAGGGAAACTCAAGAGACCCAGTACTTC. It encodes CASTNKDRETQETQYF.

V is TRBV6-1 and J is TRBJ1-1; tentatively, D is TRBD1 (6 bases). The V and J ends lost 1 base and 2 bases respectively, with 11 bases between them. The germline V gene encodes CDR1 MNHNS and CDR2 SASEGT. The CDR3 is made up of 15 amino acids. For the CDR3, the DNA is TGTGCCAGCAGTGAAGAGGGGGTCCCTAACACTGAAGCTTTCTTT. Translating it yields CASSEEGVPNTEAFF.

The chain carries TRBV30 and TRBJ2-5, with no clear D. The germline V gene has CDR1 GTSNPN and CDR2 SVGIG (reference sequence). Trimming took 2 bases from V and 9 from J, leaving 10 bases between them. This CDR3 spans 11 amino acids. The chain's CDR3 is CAWSPRVAQYF. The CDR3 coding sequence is TGTGCCTGGAGTCCCCGGGTGGCCCAGTACTTC.

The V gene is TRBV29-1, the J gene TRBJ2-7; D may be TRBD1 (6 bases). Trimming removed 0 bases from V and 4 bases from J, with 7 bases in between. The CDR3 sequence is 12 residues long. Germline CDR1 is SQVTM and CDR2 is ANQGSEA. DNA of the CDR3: TGCAGCGTTGAAGAGACAGGTTACGAGCAGTACTTC. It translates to CSVEETGYEQYF.

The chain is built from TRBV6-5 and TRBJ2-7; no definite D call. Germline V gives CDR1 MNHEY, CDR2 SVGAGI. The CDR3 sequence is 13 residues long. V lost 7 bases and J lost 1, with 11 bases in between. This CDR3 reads CASTLSPSYEQYF. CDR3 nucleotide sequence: TGTGCCAGCACCCTAAGCCCATCCTACGAGCAGTACTTC.

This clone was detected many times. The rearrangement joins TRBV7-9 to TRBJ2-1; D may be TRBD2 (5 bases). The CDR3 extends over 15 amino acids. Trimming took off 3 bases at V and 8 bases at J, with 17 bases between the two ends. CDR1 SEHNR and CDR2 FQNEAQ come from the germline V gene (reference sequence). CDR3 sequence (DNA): TGTGCCAGCAGCTTTGTAACGGCTAGCAGGCATGAGCAGTTCTTC. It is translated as CASSFVTASRHEQFF.

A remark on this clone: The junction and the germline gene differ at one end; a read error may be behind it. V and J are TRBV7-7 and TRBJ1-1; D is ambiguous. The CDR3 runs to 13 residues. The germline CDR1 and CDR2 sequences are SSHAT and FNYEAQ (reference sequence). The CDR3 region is CASSLYRGTEAFF. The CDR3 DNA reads TGTGCTAGCAGCTTATACCGAGGGACTGAAGCTTTCTTT.

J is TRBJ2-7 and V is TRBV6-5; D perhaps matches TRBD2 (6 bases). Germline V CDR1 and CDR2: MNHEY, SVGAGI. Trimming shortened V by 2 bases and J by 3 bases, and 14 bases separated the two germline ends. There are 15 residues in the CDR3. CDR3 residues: CASSYGGSSNYEQYF. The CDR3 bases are TGTGCCAGCAGTTACGGGGGGAGCAGCAACTACGAGCAGTACTTC.

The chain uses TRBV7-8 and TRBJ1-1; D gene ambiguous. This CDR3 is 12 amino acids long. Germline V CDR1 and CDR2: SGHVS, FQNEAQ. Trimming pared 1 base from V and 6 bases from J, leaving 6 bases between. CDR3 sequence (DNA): TGTGCCAGCAGCTTAGGGGGTGCTGAAGCTTTCTTT. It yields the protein CASSLGGAEAFF.

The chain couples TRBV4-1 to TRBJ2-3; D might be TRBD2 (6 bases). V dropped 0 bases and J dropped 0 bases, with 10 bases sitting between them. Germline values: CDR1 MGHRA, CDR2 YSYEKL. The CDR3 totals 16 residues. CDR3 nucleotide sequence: TGCGCCAGCAGCCAAGATTCCCGGGGGAGCACAGATACGCAGTATTTT. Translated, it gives CASSQDSRGSTDTQYF.

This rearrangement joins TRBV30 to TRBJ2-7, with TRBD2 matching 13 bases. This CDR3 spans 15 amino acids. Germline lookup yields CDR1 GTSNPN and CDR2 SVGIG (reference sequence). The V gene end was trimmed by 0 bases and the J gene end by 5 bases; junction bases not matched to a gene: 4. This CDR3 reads CAWSVQLAGGDEQYF. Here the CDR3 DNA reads TGTGCCTGGAGTGTACAACTAGCGGGAGGGGACGAGCAGTACTTC. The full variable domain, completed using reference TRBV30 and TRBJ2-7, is SQTIHQWPATLVQPVGSPLSLECTVEGTSNPNLYWYRQAAGRGLQLLFYSVGIGQISSEVPQNLSASRPQDRQFILSSKKLLLSDSGFYLCAWSVQLAGGDEQYFGPGTRLTVT.

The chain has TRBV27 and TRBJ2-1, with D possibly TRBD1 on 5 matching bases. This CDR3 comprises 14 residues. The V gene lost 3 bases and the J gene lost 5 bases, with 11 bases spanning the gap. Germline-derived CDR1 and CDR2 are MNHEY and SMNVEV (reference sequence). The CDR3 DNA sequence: TGTGCCAGCAGTTTGCAGGGCACTAACAATGAGCAGTTCTTC. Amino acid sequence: CASSLQGTNNEQFF.

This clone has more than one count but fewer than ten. The CDR3 bases are TGTGCCAGCTCACCCAACACGGAGGGCGCTGAAGCTTTCTTT. Its translation is CASSPNTEGAEAFF. This chain uses TRBV18 with TRBJ1-1; D unresolved. Germline CDR1 and CDR2: KGHSH and LQKENI. This CDR3 comprises 14 residues. Trimming pared 3 bases from V and 6 bases from J, leaving 14 bases between.

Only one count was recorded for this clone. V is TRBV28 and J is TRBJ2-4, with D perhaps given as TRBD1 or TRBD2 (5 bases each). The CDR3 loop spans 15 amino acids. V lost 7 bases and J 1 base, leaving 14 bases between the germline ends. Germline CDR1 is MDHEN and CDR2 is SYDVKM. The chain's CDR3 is CASTPGRRAKNIQYF. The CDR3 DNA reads TGTGCCAGCACCCCGGGGCGGCGGGCCAAAAACATTCAGTACTTC.

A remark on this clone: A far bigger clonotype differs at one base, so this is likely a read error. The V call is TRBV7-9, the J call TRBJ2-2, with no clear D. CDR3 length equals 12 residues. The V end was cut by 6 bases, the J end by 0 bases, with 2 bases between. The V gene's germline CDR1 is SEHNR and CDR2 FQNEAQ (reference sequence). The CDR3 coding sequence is TGTGCCAGCAGACCGAACACCGGGGAGCTGTTTTTT. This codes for CASRPNTGELFF. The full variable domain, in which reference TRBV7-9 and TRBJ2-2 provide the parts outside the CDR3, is DTGVSQNPRHKITKRGQNVTFRCDPISEHNRLYWYRQTLGQGPEFLTYFQNEAQLEKSRLLSDRFSAERPKGSFSTLEIQRTEQGDSAMYLCASRPNTGELFFGEGSRLTVL.